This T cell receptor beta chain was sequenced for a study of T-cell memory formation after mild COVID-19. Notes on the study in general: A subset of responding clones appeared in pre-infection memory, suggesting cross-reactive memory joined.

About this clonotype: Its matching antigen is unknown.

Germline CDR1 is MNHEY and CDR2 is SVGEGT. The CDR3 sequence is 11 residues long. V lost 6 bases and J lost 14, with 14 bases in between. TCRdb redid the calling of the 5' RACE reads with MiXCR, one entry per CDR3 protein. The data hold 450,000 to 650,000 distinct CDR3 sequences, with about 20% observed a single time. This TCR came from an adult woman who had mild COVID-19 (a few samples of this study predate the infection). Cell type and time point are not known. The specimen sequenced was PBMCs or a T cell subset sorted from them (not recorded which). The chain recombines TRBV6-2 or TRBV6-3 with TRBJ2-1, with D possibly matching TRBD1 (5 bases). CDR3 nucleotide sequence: TGTGCCAGCAGAAAGGTGGACACGAAGTTCTTC. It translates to CASRKVDTKFF.